This T cell receptor (beta chain) emerged from a study of blood T cell repertoires in COVID-19. Background on the study: The United States, Italy and Spain supplied acute and convalescent COVID-19 samples. Sources were T cells, B-cell-depleted T cells, or PBMCs; the material itself was cDNA or gDNA.

In the authors' workflow: Reference gene primer amplification gave estimated nucleated cell counts. Clones were read by immunoSEQ multiplex PCR, and TCRdb kept only the in-frame ones, dropping some. D and trimming come from the DNA, and the V and J calls and clone size come from that table. The table has 23,000 or so clones, 90% to 95% seen once. This CDR3 is 16 amino acids long. The trim removed 3 bases at V and 5 bases at J, leaving 10 bases unmatched. Per germline, CDR1 SGHRS and CDR2 YFSETQ. The sample taken for sequencing was peripheral blood. The chain recombines TRBV5-1 with TRBJ2-5, with 10 bases identical to TRBD1. The sequence was collected from a woman aged 45 to 65 with active COVID-19. The CDR3 region is CASSSGQTGGWETQYF. The CDR3 DNA reads as TGCGCCAGCAGCTCTGGTCAGACAGGGGGCTGGGAGACCCAGTACTTC. The full variable domain, completed using reference TRBV5-1 and TRBJ2-5, is KAGVTQTPRYLIKTRGQQVTLSCSPISGHRSVSWYQQTPGQGLQFLFEYFSETQRNKGNFPGRFSGRQFSNSRSEMNVSTLELGDSALYLCASSSGQTGGWETQYFGPGTRLLVL.